The next 20 T cell receptor beta chains were all read from a single sample in a study of T cells in women clearing cervical HPV infection. Produced via immunoSEQ multiplex PCR; TCRdb's table is partial and in-frame only. Here the sample table reports 15,000 or so clones. Sequencing was carried out using blood buffy coat. The receptors derive from a woman aged 18-70 years with a cervical HPV16 infection that either progressed to CIN3+ or cleared (not recorded which).

Comment on this clone: From the germline J gene comes the end of the CDR3, since the read stops 3 residues before it. The chain uses TRBV7-6 and TRBJ1-4; TRBD1 is a possible D gene (5 bases). The CDR3 length is 14 residues. V was trimmed by 5 bases and J by 5 bases, leaving 12 bases between them. From germline, CDR1 is SGHVS and CDR2 FNYEAQ. CDR3 DNA, as far as it was read: TGTGCCAGCAGCCCCAGAGGGGTCAATGAAAAA. It specifies CASSPRGVNEK. In full, the CDR3 reads CASSPRGVNEKLFF.

As regards this clone: The read falls 3 residues short of the CDR3 end, and the missing part is taken from the germline J gene. The J gene is TRBJ1-4, the V gene TRBV9; D might be TRBD1 (6 bases). Between the trimmed V and J ends, which lost 3 bases and 3 bases, there was a span of 6 bases. Germline V gene lookup returns CDR1 SGDLS and CDR2 YYNGEE. The CDR3 contains 13 residues. The CDR3 region is CASSDRANEKLFF. The DNA read from the CDR3 is TGTGCCAGCAGCGACAGGGCTAATGAAAAA.

Worth noting for this clone: The observed sequence ends 3 residues before the CDR3 terminus, with the missing tail filled in from the germline J gene. The chain uses TRBV5-1 and TRBJ1-1; perhaps TRBD1 as D (6 bases). This CDR3 comprises 13 residues. Germline CDR1 SGHRS, CDR2 YFSETQ. The V and J ends lost 4 bases and 1 base respectively, with 8 bases between them. Here the CDR3 reads CASSQGQNTEAFF. The sequenced CDR3 bases are TGCGCCAGCAGCCAGGGACAGAACACTGAA. The variable domain in full, with the rest retrieved from reference TRBV5-1 and TRBJ1-1, is KAGVTQTPRYLIKTRGQQVTLSCSPISGHRSVSWYQQTPGQGLQFLFEYFSETQRNKGNFPGRFSGRQFSNSRSEMNVSTLELGDSALYLCASSQGQNTEAFFGQGTRLTVV.

To note about this clone: The CDR3 end lies 3 residues beyond the end of the read and is filled in from the germline J gene. V gene TRBV6-4 combines with J gene TRBJ2-3, with 8 bases lining up with TRBD2. The V segment lost 5 bases and the J segment 3 bases; nucleotides outside the gene matches: 7. Germline CDR1 is MRHNA and CDR2 is SNTAGT. The CDR3 is 15 residues long. CDR3 sequence: CASSPRGGRTDTQYF. The covered CDR3 bases are TGTGCCAGCAGTCCCCGGGGGGGCCGAACAGATACG.

For this clone: The junction does not match germline at one end; this may be a read error. The read stops 3 residues short of the end of the CDR3; the missing end is completed from the germline J gene. The rearrangement joins TRBV4-2 to TRBJ2-3, with TRBD2 as a possible D gene (5 bases). This CDR3 contains 13 residues. CDR1 is LGHNA and CDR2 is YNFKEQ in the germline V gene. The sequenced CDR3 bases are TGCGCCAGCAGCCAACCGGGGACAGATACG. It encodes CASSQPGTDT. In full, the CDR3 reads CASSQPGTDTQYF.

In regard to this clone: From the germline J gene comes the end of the CDR3, since the read stops 3 residues before it. The V and J genes are TRBV20-1 and TRBJ1-6; D is ambiguous. The CDR3 sequence is 13 residues long. Trimming cost V 6 bases and J 4 bases, with 10 bases left between them. Germline V lookup: CDR1 DFQATT, CDR2 SNEGSKA (reference sequence). CDR3 residues: CSARYSYNSPLHF. CDR3 DNA, as far as it was read: TGCAGTGCCCGCTACTCTTATAATTCACCC.

This CDR3 reads CASSAQGRETQYF. The part of the CDR3 DNA that was read is TGTGCCAGCAGTGCCCAGGGGCGGGAGACC. The chain is built from TRBV6-1 and TRBJ2-5, with D tentatively TRBD1 (6 bases). The read comes to an end 3 residues before the CDR3 does, leaving the germline J gene to fill in the end. V gave up 4 bases and J gave up 5 bases, with 11 bases separating them. CDR3 size: 13 residues. Per germline, CDR1 MNHNS and CDR2 SASEGT.

Notes on this clone: The observed sequence ends 3 residues before the CDR3 terminus, with the missing tail filled in from the germline J gene. The chain recombines TRBV7-2 with TRBJ2-1, with D hard to call. This CDR3 is 12 amino acids long. CDR1 is SGHTA and CDR2 is FQGNSA in the germline V gene. The V gene lost 2 bases and the J gene lost 9 bases, with 8 bases spanning the gap. CDR3 loop: CASSLIASEQFF. The CDR3 DNA, read in part, is TGTGCCAGCAGCTTAATAGCCAGTGAG. Supplemented by reference TRBV7-2 and TRBJ2-1, the full variable domain reads GAGVSQSPSNKVTEKGKDVELRCDPISGHTALYWYRQSLGQGLEFLIYFQGNSAPDKSGLPSDRFSAERTGGSVSTLTIQRTQQEDSAVYLCASSLIASEQFFGPGTRLTVL.

As for this clone: The read ends 3 residues shy of where the CDR3 ends; the end is completed using the germline J gene. The chain combines TRBV20-1 with TRBJ2-3; TRBD2 matches at 14 bases. The V and J ends lost 6 bases and 8 bases, in that order; junction bases with no gene match: 10. Germline loops: CDR1 DFQATT, CDR2 SNEGSKA (reference sequence). The CDR3 loop spans 15 amino acids. Incomplete CDR3 DNA: TGCAGTGCGCCCGGACTAGCGGGGGGACTAGGTACG. It codes for CSAPGLAGGLGT. From start to end, the CDR3 is CSAPGLAGGLGTQYF.

A word on this clone: The read stops 3 residues short of the end of the CDR3; the missing end is completed from the germline J gene. Distinct nucleotide sequences in the sample also encode this CDR3. The chain employs TRBV6-1 and TRBJ2-2; D may be TRBD2 (5 bases). This CDR3 comprises 14 residues. Trimming took 4 bases from V and 5 from J, leaving 11 bases between them. Germline lookup yields CDR1 MNHNS and CDR2 SASEGT. The CDR3 loop reads CASSGQTGTGELFF. The covered CDR3 bases are TGTGCCAGCAGTGGGCAAACGGGGACCGGGGAG.

About this clone: The read finishes 3 residues shy of the CDR3 end, and the germline J gene is used to complete it. Distinct nucleotide sequences in the sample also encode this CDR3. The rearrangement links TRBV19 to TRBJ2-1, with 13 bases lining up with TRBD2. Germline V gives CDR1 LNHDA, CDR2 SQIVND (reference sequence). Germline trimming cut 2 bases from V and 4 bases from J; bases unmatched to any gene: 5. This CDR3 spans 17 amino acids. The chain's CDR3 is CASSITSGGAGYNEQFF. The sequenced part of the CDR3 DNA is TGTGCCAGTAGTATAACTAGCGGGGGGGCAGGGTACAATGAG.

About this clone itself: The read ends 3 residues before the CDR3 terminus; that terminus is restored from the germline J gene. V gene TRBV7-2 combines with J gene TRBJ1-4, with 7 nucleotides matching TRBD1. Germline V gene lookup returns CDR1 SGHTA and CDR2 FQGNSA. V shed 5 bases, J shed 8 bases, and the junction held 8 bases outside the gene matches. The length of the CDR3 is 14 residues. The CDR3 is CASSARQGGEKLFF. The covered CDR3 bases are TGTGCCAGCAGCGCCCGACAGGGCGGGGAAAAA.

This clone is called medium-sized based on its frequency. The read ends 3 residues before the CDR3 terminus; that terminus is restored from the germline J gene. The rearrangement uses TRBV2 and TRBJ2-7, with 7 nucleotides matching TRBD1. The V and J ends lost 6 bases and 1 base, in that order; junction bases with no gene match: 9. Germline V gives CDR1 SNHLY, CDR2 FYNNEI. The CDR3 totals 15 residues. The CDR3 protein is CASRGDRPRSYEQYF. Incomplete CDR3 DNA: TGTGCCAGCAGAGGGGACAGACCAAGATCCTACGAG.

In regard to this clone: The CDR3 extends 3 residues past the end of the read, so its final part is completed from the germline J gene. The chain combines TRBV28 with TRBJ1-4; tentative D call: TRBD1 (5 bases). This CDR3 region has 14 residues. CDR1 is MDHEN and CDR2 is SYDVKM in the germline V gene. Trimming took 2 bases from V and 10 from J, leaving 14 bases between them. Partial CDR3 DNA: TGTGCCAGCAGTTTAAGTCATAGGGGCTCAAAA. It codes for CASSLSHRGSK. The CDR3 in its entirety is CASSLSHRGSKLFF.

Considering frequency, this clone is medium-sized (0.01 to 0.1%). The read ends 3 residues before the CDR3 terminus; that terminus is restored from the germline J gene. The genes are TRBV14 and TRBJ2-7; unclear D gene. Germline V CDR1 and CDR2: SGHDN, FVKESK. V dropped 6 bases and J dropped 2 bases, with 11 bases sitting between them. The CDR3 is 13 residues long. Partial CDR3 DNA: TGTGCCAGCAGTTATTTGAGCACCTACGAG. This sequence encodes CASSYLSTYE. The full-length CDR3 reads as CASSYLSTYEQYF.

With respect to this clone: With the read ending 3 residues before the CDR3 end, the germline J gene is used to fill in that end. This chain links TRBV5-1 with TRBJ2-5; 11 bases line up with TRBD1. Germline-derived CDR1 and CDR2 are SGHRS and YFSETQ. V trimming: 4 bases; J trimming: 5 bases; junction bases outside the gene matches: 7. CDR3 length: 15 amino acids. The DNA read from the CDR3 is TGCGCCAGCAGCCTGGGACAGGGGGTGTCTGAGACC. This gives the protein CASSLGQGVSET. From start to end, the CDR3 is CASSLGQGVSETQYF.

Notes on this clone: With the read ending 3 residues before the CDR3 end, the germline J gene is used to fill in that end. The chain links TRBV7-6 to TRBJ2-2; 9 bases fit TRBD2. The trim removed 3 bases at V and 4 bases at J, leaving 3 bases unmatched. Germline values: CDR1 SGHVS, CDR2 FNYEAQ. The CDR3 extends over 15 amino acids. The CDR3 reads CASSFGGGATGELFF. CDR3 bases read: TGTGCCAGCAGCTTCGGCGGGGGGGCCACCGGGGAG.

Worth noting for this clone: The CDR3 goes on 3 residues after the read ends, and that part is filled in from the germline J gene. The chain combines TRBV7-6 with TRBJ2-2, with D hard to call. The CDR3 is made up of 13 amino acids. From germline, CDR1 is SGHVS and CDR2 FNYEAQ. V lost 5 bases and J 2 bases, leaving 6 bases between the germline ends. CDR3 protein: CASSAINTGELFF. The CDR3 DNA, read in part, is TGTGCCAGCAGCGCGATAAACACCGGGGAG. Full variable domain (rest looked up from reference TRBV7-6 and TRBJ2-2): GAGVSQSPRYKVTKRGQDVALRCDPISGHVSLYWYRQALGQGPEFLTYFNYEAQQDKSGLPNDRFSAERPEGSISTLTIQRTEQRDSAMYRCASSAINTGELFFGEGSRLTVL.

Worth noting for this clone: The read terminates 3 residues before the CDR3 end, so the remaining end is supplied by the germline J gene. The J gene is TRBJ2-2, the V gene TRBV7-8; no clear D gene. The CDR3 consists of 17 residues. CDR1 is SGHVS and CDR2 is FQNEAQ in the germline V gene. V dropped 1 base and J dropped 2 bases, with 14 bases sitting between them. CDR3: CASSLEWWQANTGELFF. CDR3 DNA, as far as it was read: TGTGCCAGCAGCTTAGAGTGGTGGCAGGCTAACACCGGGGAG.

Worth noting for this clone: The read terminates 3 residues ahead of where the CDR3 ends, so the germline J gene completes it. The rearrangement links TRBV2 to TRBJ2-1; maybe TRBD1 (6 bases). Per germline, CDR1 SNHLY and CDR2 FYNNEI. V dropped 6 bases and J dropped 4 bases, with 10 bases sitting between them. The CDR3 has 13 residues. Here the CDR3 reads CASRGAAYNEQFF. The CDR3 DNA, read in part, is TGTGCCAGCAGGGGGGCTGCTTACAATGAG.